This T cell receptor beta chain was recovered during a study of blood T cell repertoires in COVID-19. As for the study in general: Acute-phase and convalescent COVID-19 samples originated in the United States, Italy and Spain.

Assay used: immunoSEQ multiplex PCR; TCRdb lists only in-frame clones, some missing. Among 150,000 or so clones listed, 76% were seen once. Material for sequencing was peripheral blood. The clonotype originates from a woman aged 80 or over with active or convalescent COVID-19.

The CDR3 is CASSQVWGDRNSGNTIYF. CDR3 DNA: TGTGCCAGCAGCCAAGTTTGGGGGGACAGAAACTCTGGAAACACCATATATTTT. The rearrangement uses TRBV3-1 (or the pseudogene TRBV3-2) and TRBJ1-3, with 7 bases that match TRBD1. The germline CDR1 and CDR2 sequences are LGHDT and YNNKEL (reference sequence). With V trimmed by 1 base and J by 0 bases, 9 bases remained unmatched. The CDR3 contains 18 residues.